This TCR beta chain stems from a study of T-cell reconstitution after alpha-beta-depleted transplantation in children. This CDR3 region has 15 residues. Germline CDR1 MNHNS, CDR2 SASEGT. V shed 5 bases, J shed 3 bases, and the junction held 6 bases outside the gene matches. A few counts support this clonotype. TCRbeta library preparation incorporated unique molecular identifiers. TCRdb processed the PCR reads anew with MiXCR; each CDR3 protein has one entry. Among about 540,000 distinct CDR3 sequences listed, about 18% were seen once. The sequence came from a human donor who donated a stem cell graft to a child with acute lymphoblastic leukemia. J is TRBJ2-1 and V is TRBV6-1; 8 positions match TRBD1. Source: PBMCs from the stem cell graft donor, taken from the stem cell graft. This CDR3 is CASSPDRAHYNEQFF. The CDR3 DNA sequence: TGTGCCAGCAGTCCGGACAGGGCCCACTACAATGAGCAGTTCTTC.